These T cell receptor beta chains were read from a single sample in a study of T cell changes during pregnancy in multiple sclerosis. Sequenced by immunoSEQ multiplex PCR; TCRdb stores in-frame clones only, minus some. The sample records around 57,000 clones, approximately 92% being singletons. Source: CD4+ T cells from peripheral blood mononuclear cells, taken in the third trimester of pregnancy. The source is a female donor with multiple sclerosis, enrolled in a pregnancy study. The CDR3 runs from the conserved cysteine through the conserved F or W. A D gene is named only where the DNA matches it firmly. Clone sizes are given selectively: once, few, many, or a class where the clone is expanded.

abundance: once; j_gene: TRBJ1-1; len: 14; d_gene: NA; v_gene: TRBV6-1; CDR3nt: TGTGCCAGCAGTGAAGCGGGGGGGACGGCTGAAGCTTTCTTT; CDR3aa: CASSEAGGTAEAFF
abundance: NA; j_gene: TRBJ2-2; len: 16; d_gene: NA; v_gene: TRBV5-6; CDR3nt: TGTGCCAGCAGCTTGCTGCCTGTGCTATACACCGGGGAGCTGTTTTTT; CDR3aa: CASSLLPVLYTGELFF
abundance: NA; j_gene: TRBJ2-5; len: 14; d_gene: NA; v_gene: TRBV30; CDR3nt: TGTGCCTGGAGTGCAACTAGAGCCCAAGAGACCCAGTACTTC; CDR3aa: CAWSATRAQETQYF
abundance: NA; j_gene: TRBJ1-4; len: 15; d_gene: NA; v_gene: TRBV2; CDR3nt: TGTGCCAGCAGCCTGGGGGCCACGGGAAATGAAAAACTGTTTTTT; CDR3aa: CASSLGATGNEKLFF
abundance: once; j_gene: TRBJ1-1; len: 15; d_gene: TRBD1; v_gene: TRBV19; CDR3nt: TGTGCCAGTAGTATCGGACAGGGCATGAACACTGAAGCTTTCTTT; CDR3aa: CASSIGQGMNTEAFF
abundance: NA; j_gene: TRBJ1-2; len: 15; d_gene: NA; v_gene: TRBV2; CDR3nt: TGTGCCAGCAGGGTAACAGGGTCGACTAACTATGGCTACACCTTC; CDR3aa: CASRVTGSTNYGYTF
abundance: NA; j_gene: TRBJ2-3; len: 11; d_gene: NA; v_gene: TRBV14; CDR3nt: TGTGCCAGCCGCTCAGGGGCCACGCAGTATTTT; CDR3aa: CASRSGATQYF
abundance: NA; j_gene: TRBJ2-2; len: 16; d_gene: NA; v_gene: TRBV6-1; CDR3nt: TGTGCCAGCAGTGAATGGGGCAGGACGAACACCGGGGAGCTGTTTTTT; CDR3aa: CASSEWGRTNTGELFF
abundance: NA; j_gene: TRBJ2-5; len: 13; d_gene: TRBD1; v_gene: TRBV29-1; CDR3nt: TGCAGTGCCCGGGACAGGGGGCCCAAGACCCAGTACTTC; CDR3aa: CSARDRGPKTQYF
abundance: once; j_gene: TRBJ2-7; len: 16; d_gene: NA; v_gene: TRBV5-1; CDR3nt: TGCGCCAGCAGCTTGGTACCCCAGGGAATCTCCTACGAGCAGTACTTC; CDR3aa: CASSLVPQGISYEQYF
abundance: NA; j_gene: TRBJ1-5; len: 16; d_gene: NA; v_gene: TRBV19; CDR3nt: TGTGCCAGTAGTCAGTCCGGGCAAGGGGGCAATCAGCCCCAGCATTTT; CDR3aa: CASSQSGQGGNQPQHF
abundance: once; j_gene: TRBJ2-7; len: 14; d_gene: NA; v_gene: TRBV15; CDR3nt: TGTGCCACCAGCCTGGGGGGATTAGCCTACGAGCAGTACTTC; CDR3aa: CATSLGGLAYEQYF
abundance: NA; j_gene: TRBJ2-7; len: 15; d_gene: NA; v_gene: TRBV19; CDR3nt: TGTGCCAGTAGTGTCGGGACTGCCCTTTCCTACGAGCAGTACTTC; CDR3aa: CASSVGTALSYEQYF
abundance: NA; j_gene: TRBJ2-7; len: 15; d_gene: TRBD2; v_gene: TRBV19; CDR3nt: TGTGCCAGTAGTGCTACGGGGGGTGAAAGGTACGAGCAGTACTTC; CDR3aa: CASSATGGERYEQYF
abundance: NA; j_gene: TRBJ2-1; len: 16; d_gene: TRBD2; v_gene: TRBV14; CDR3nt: TGTGCCAGCAGCCAAGTCCTAGCGGGACCTTCCAATGAGCAGTTCTTC; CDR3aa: CASSQVLAGPSNEQFF
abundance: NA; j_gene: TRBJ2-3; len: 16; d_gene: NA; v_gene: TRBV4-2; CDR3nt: TGTGCCAGCAGCCCCCGTAGACAGGCCGGCACAGATACGCAGTATTTT; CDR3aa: CASSPRRQAGTDTQYF
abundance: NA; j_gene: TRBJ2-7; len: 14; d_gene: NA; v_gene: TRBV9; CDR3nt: TGTGCCAGCAGCGTAGAGGACGGGATGTCCGAGCAGTACTTC; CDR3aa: CASSVEDGMSEQYF
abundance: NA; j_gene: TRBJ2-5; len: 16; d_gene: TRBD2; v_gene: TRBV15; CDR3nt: TGTGCCACCAGCAGAGATCTTCCGCGGGGGGGGGAGACCCAGTACTTC; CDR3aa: CATSRDLPRGGETQYF
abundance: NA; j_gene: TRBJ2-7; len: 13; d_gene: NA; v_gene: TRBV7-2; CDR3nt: TGTGCCAGCAGCTTAGTTTCAGCCTACGAGCAGTACTTC; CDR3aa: CASSLVSAYEQYF
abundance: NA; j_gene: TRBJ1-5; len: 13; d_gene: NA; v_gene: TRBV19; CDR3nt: TGTGCCAGTAGTATAGGAGACAATCAGCCCCAGCATTTT; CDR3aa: CASSIGDNQPQHF
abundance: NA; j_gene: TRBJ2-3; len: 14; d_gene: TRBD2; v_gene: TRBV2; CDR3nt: TGTGCCAGCCTCGGACTAGCGGTATCAGATACGCAGTATTTT; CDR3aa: CASLGLAVSDTQYF
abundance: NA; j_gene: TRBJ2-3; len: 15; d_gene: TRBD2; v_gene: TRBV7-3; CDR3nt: TGTGCCAGCAGCTTAAATGGCGGGGGGGCAGATACGCAGTATTTT; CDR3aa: CASSLNGGGADTQYF
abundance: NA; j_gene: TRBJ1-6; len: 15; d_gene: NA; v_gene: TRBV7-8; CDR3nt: TGTGCCAGCAGCAGAGTCGACAGGCACAATTCACCCCTCCACTTT; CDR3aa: CASSRVDRHNSPLHF
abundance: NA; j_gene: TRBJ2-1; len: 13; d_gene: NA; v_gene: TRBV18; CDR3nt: TGTGCCAGCTCACCCTCAACGACAGGTGAGCAGTTCTTC; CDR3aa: CASSPSTTGEQFF
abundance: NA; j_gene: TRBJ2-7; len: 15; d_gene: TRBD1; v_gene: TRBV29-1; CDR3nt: TGCAGCGTTGAAGTTGGAGGCAGGGGGTGGTCCGAGCAGTACTTC; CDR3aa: CSVEVGGRGWSEQYF
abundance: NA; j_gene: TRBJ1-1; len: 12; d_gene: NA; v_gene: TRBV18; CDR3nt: TGTGCCAGCTCACCGGGGGGGGAGGAAGCTTTCTTT; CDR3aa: CASSPGGEEAFF
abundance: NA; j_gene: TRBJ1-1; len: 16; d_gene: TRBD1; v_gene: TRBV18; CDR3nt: TGTGCCAGCTTACCGGGACAGGGGGCGAGGAACACTGAAGCTTTCTTT; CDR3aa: CASLPGQGARNTEAFF
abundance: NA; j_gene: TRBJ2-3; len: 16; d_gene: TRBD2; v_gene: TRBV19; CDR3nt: TGTGCCAGTAGTGATAGCGGGGGGGCCTTCACAGATACGCAGTATTTT; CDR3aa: CASSDSGGAFTDTQYF
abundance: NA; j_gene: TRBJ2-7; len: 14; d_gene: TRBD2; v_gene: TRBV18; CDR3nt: TGTGCCAGCTCAAGAGCGGGGGTAGCCTACGAGCAGTACTTC; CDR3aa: CASSRAGVAYEQYF
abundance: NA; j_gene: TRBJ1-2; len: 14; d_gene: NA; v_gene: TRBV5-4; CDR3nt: TGTGCCAGCAGCTTGAACCCAGCTAACTATGGCTACACCTTC; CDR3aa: CASSLNPANYGYTF
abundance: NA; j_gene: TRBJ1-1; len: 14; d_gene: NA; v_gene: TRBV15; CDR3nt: TGTGCCACCAGCAGAGACCTAGGGAACACTGAAGCTTTCTTT; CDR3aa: CATSRDLGNTEAFF